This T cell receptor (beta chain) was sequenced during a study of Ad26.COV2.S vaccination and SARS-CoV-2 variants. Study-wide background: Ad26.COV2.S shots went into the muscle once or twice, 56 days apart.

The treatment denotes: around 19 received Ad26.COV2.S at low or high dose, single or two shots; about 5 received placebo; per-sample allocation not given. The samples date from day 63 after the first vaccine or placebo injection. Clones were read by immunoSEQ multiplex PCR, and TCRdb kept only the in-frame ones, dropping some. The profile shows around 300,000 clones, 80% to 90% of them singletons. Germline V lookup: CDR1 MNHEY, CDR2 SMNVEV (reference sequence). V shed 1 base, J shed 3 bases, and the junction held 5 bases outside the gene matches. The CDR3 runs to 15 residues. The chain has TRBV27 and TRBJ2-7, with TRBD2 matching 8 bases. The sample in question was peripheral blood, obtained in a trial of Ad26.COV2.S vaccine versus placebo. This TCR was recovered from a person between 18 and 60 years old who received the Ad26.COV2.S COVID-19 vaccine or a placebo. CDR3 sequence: CASSLLAGSRYEQYF. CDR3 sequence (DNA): TGTGCCAGCAGTTTATTAGCGGGGTCCCGCTACGAGCAGTACTTC.